This T cell receptor beta chain derives from a study of cytomegalovirus exposure and HLA in healthy donors (dated by TCRdb to between 2016 and 2019). About the study as a whole: According to an earlier analysis of 587 of the donors, some 180 million T cells yielded 120 million or so unique TCR beta sequences and 276 Gb of sequence data. An early release covering roughly 600 HLA-typed donors comprised about 300 gigabases of sequencing data and tens of millions of unique TCR sequences. The genetic ancestry cluster associated with self-reported Caucasian donors included 81% of the 398 genotyped donors. The aim of the study was to test whether cataloging public T cell receptors could identify signatures of past pathogen exposure. The study profiled the T cell repertoires of 500 to 800 subjects by immunosequencing and related them to cytomegalovirus serostatus. Along with the approximately 700-subject first cohort, a separate validation cohort of over 90 different subjects was used. High-throughput TCR immunosequencing, statistical association of individual TCRs with disease status, and machine learning were combined to predict cytomegalovirus infection status. To study patterns of TCR occurrence, a later analysis re-analyzed previously published TCR beta repertoires from 666 donors and added high-resolution HLA genotyping. In the later analysis, no new phenotypic data were used to find candidate immune exposures; instead, reliance was placed on TCR beta sequences and their occurrence across donors. An earlier analysis of approximately 640 of the donors applied high-throughput TCR beta sequencing to assess whether each TCR beta V gene segment acted as functional or pseudogenic. Donor age, sex, ethnicity and CMV serostatus were compiled together with the repertoire data. A later genetic analysis took genome-wide SNP genotypes for about three fifths of the 666 donors and used that subset as a discovery cohort. Every repertoire in the discovery cohort had been generated on one and the same sequencing platform. HLA typing included class I and class II loci at four-digit resolution. Typing coverage varied by locus: 629-630 donors for A, B, C, DRB1 and DQB1; 500 to 550 for DQA1; around 570 for DPA1; about 450 for DPB1. Roughly five DR-DQ haplotypes were treated as single units for association and clustering because of strong linkage in the cohort. On average, roughly 250,000 unique TCR beta nucleotide sequences were sequenced per donor among 398 genotyped donors of the cohort, with roughly a sixth of those sequences being non-productive. Results the study describes overall, beyond this receptor: Correlated functional status among segregating V segments might reflect linkage disequilibrium, but an unknown experimental factor could not be ruled out. Specific HLA alleles were associated with around 18,000 TCR beta sequences at a false discovery rate of 0.05 in a later analysis. In a later genetic analysis, a missense DCLRE1C variant was associated with V-gene and J-gene trimming of TCR beta chains, and the association was replicated in an independent cohort. The authors suggested that the approach could potentially be generalized to other disease states and immunological phenotypes. Roughly 17 rarely observed V segments, including chromosome 9 orphons, were excluded from the earlier analysis of several hundred of the donors because counts were too low. Some IMGT-functional V segments, including TRBV6-2 and TRBV6-3, could not be distinguished by the 87-base-pair reads and were therefore excluded. According to a later analysis, parvovirus B19, influenza, CMV and Epstein-Barr virus appeared linked to several top co-occurrence clusters. A further reported finding was that TCR beta sequences accurately predicted the HLA-A and HLA-B alleles for most subjects in the first cohort. Because HLA typing was missing for some donors at each locus, association tests included only the typed subset. Presence/absence analyses assumed roughly uniform sequencing depth across donors, an assumption that may not hold. A later genetic analysis reported fewer N-insertions in productive TCRs among donors in an Asian-associated ancestry cluster than the roughly 700-donor mean. A group of highly shared sequence variants was considered likely to be a technical artifact of the sequencing pipeline. For the cohort, immune exposure information was limited to CMV serostatus. The study gave a list of some 150 TCR beta chains associated with cytomegalovirus. In this cohort, only TCR beta chains were sequenced, and detectable features were limited by the absence of alpha or paired-chain data. In a later analysis, most CMV-associated TCR beta chains were found to appear HLA-restricted, with HLA associations seemingly driven largely by CMV exposure. Three of the identified cytomegalovirus-associated TCR beta chains were confirmed in vitro to be specific for cytomegalovirus antigens. Most TCR sequences were observed very rarely across donors, whereas some public TCRs were present in many individuals. Broadly in line with IMGT annotations, most TCR beta V segments showed up in productive rearrangements about 90% or about 30% of the time in an earlier analysis of roughly 590 of the donors. In a later analysis, HLA-associated TCR beta chains were found to be more clonally expanded and to have lower generation probabilities than equally common non-associated chains. When HLA alleles, especially DR and DQ, strongly co-occurred, TCR associations were difficult to assign to individual alleles. In a later analysis, TCR association rates were found to vary across HLA loci, with the most associated TCRs seen for DRB1 alleles and the fewest for HLA-C alleles. The classifier was reported to diagnose cytomegalovirus status with high specificity and sensitivity in both the original and validation cohorts.

Concerning this clone: The antigen it recognizes is unknown. No base quality values were provided; no much bigger clone lies one nucleotide off.

In total, 600 or so healthy bone marrow donors made up the cohort. Cohort members were all nominally healthy when sampled, although unrecorded immune exposures were likely present. The donor was CMV seropositive and belonged to the group of about 290 seropositive cohort members. Each donor provided a peripheral blood sample, and peripheral blood mononuclear cells were used for TCR beta sequencing. Genomic DNA was extracted from the blood cell samples with the Qiagen DNeasy Blood Extraction Kit. Taken from the germline V gene, the CDR1 and CDR2 loops are MRHNA and SNTAGT. V is shortened by 4 bases, J by 0 bases, and the region joining them spans 5 bases. The CDR3 measures 13 amino acids from cysteine to phenylalanine. The sequence is cut down to CDR3 DNA, 39 bases in frame from base 1. The library was prepared using the immunoSEQ multiplex PCR assay. A mixture of 60 forward primers for TCR Vbeta segments and 13 reverse primers for TCR Jbeta segments was used in the multiplex PCR. A multiplex PCR assay on genomic DNA amplified the CDR3 region of rearranged TCR beta genes. Amplified TCR beta libraries were sequenced as 87-base-pair reads on the Illumina HiSeq System. The authors' analysis ran thus. In a later analysis, tens of millions of unique TCR beta chains were counted across the approximately 640 repertoires, and around 10 million of these chains were shared by at least two donors. Raw reads were error-corrected and collapsed into unique sequences by a nearest-neighbor algorithm in which closely related sequences were merged to remove PCR and sequencing errors. V, D and J gene segments were assigned by aligning CDR3 sequences to IMGT reference sequences. For a sequence to be retained, at least a six-nucleotide match to both a V gene segment and a J gene segment was required. Rearrangements were called productive when the CDR3 lacked stop codons and stayed in frame with V and J; all others were non-productive. CDR3 was defined by IMGT convention, running from the second conserved V-encoded cysteine to the conserved J-encoded phenylalanine. In an earlier analysis of around 640 of the donors, sequences lacking an unambiguous match to a single V gene segment were excluded. An earlier analysis of 500 to 700 of the donors classified V segments as functional when productive rearrangements were above 56.7% and as segregating when the standard deviation between donors was above 5%. A statistical classification framework was built for diagnosing cytomegalovirus status from the catalog of TCR beta chain sequences. A later analysis assigned V and J genes by comparing TCR nucleotide sequences with IMGT/GENE-DB human TR gene sequences. Using the TCRdist pipeline, a later analysis assigned CDR3 sequences along with most-parsimonious VDJ recombination scenarios. In a later analysis, each TCR beta chain was defined by its CDR3 amino acid sequence together with its V-gene family, and reads lacking a unique V-gene family were excluded. In a later analysis, 500 to 650 highly shared, low-generation-probability nucleotide sequences were removed to address suspected cross-contamination and a sequencing artifact. In a later analysis, a clonal expansion index was calculated for each public chain from normalized within-repertoire ranks of inferred template counts. Generation probabilities in a later analysis came from a VDJ recombination model fitted to out-of-frame rearrangements, and those results were checked against IGoR. A later analysis scored TCR-TCR, TCR-HLA and TCR-CMV co-occurrence with hypergeometric tests, applying a repertoire-size bias correction to TCR pairs. False discovery rates were estimated in a later analysis by permuting HLA or CMV assignments 20 times. In a later analysis, co-occurring TCRs were grouped with DBSCAN, and TCRdist sequence similarity was added when clustering was performed within HLA-allele-positive subsets. Co-occurrence clustering excluded repertoires with fewer than 30,000 or more than 120,000 public chains, plus five with anomalous nucleotide sharing. TCRdb carries this immuneACCESS record with in-frame sequences only. Its versions omit some clonotypes, under half of them owing to an unresolved V gene in the studies checked, with the rest unexplained. The V and J calls and the clone size are those of that table, but D and trimming were determined from the DNA. This sample comprises under 90,000 clones, 65% to 75% of them detected only once. The ten biggest clones cover approximately 7.6% of the sample.

Sequenced: PBMCs. This receptor chain uses TRBV6-4 and TRBJ2-3, with TRBD2 perhaps the D gene, on 5 matching bases. The TCR comes from a man aged 40-55 years in good health and CMV-seropositive. The CDR3 is CASSGGSTDTQYF. In nucleotides, the sequence is TGTGCCAGCAGTGGCGGGAGCACAGATACGCAGTATTTT.